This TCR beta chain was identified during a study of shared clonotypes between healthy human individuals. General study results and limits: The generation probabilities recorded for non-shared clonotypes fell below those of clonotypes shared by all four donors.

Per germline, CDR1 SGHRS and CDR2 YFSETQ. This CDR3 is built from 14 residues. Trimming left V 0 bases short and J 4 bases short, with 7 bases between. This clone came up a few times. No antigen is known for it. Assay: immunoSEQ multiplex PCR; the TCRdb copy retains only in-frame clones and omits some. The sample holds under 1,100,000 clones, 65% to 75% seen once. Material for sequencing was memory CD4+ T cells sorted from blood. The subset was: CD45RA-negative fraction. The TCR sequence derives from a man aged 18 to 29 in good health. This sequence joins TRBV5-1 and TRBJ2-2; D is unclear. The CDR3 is CASSLVGGTGELFF. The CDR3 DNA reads TGCGCCAGCAGCTTGGTTGGCGGCACCGGGGAGCTGTTTTTT.